This is a list of T cell receptor beta chains from one sample in a study of shared clonotypes between healthy human individuals. Profiled with immunoSEQ multiplex PCR; TCRdb holds only in-frame clones, not every one. This repertoire shows 2 million or so clones, roughly 94% found once; its top ten account for 0.1% to 0.15%. The sequenced sample consisted of naive CD4+ T cells sorted from blood. All receptors come from a man younger than 35 in good health. CDR3s leave out the opening cysteine and the closing phenylalanine or tryptophan. The D gene is left open where the match is weak.

V gene	D gene	CDR3 protein
TRBV2	TRBD2	ASGELAGSNEQF
TRBV15	TRBD1	ATSSSTGVNSPLH
TRBV27	-	ASSLYHGGGYGYT
TRBV19	-	ASSIVGNSGNTIY
TRBV6-5	-	ASSKLVDTEAF
TRBV6-6	-	ASSYDGGVGSPLH
TRBV18	TRBD1	ASSQSGTGTEAF
TRBV28	-	ASSSPSTIYGYT
TRBV15	TRBD2	ATSRGSGGNYNEQF
TRBV6-5	-	ASCNSGLGDYGYT
TRBV28	-	ASSFWTDQETQY
TRBV28	TRBD1	ASRDYRGTVYGYT
TRBV6-1	-	ASQRTATNEKLF
TRBV11-2	TRBD1	ASRTGATDTQY
TRBV7-9	TRBD2	ASSPGGTSTDTQY
TRBV9	TRBD2	ASRPAGLDTGELF
TRBV5-1	-	ASSLAPGASNQPQH
TRBV6-5	TRBD1	ASSRDRAIEYGYT
TRBV4-3	-	ASSHWGGPGMNEQF
TRBV7-3	-	ASSRTFQETQY
TRBV4-2	-	ASSLGALRDMNTEAF
TRBV5-4	TRBD1	ASSLTWDRAYNEQF
TRBV5-1	-	ASSSRDMVSGNTIY
TRBV7-9	TRBD1	ASSLRTGLNTEAF
TRBV5-1	-	ASNPRPAEGYT
TRBV6-5	-	ASSRGRSAQPQH
TRBV6-1	TRBD1	ASSEVKTGGETQY
TRBV6-1	TRBD1	ASSGGTGGPYEQY
TRBV6-5	TRBD1	ASRDRVTDTQY
TRBV6-1	-	ASSEATGYYGYT
TRBV14	TRBD2	ASSQTSAGIQY
TRBV18	TRBD2	ASSPTLAGGSKNIQY
TRBV5-8	-	ASTRSRAAQPQH
TRBV10-2	-	ASSGGLSGNEQF
TRBV7-2	TRBD2	ASSRMAGGRYEQY
TRBV19	-	ASSMTGELAKNIQY
TRBV2	-	ASSERGSETQY
TRBV29-1	-	SVTRGANTEAF
TRBV5-1	TRBD2	ASSLATSGGEQF
TRBV28	-	ASSLQGYGYT
TRBV5-6	-	ASTLGGRANYGYT
TRBV5-4	TRBD2	ASSLRSSGQETQY
TRBV5-1	-	ASSLQGPGELF
TRBV18	-	ASSYSYFGTPNEKLF
TRBV6-5	TRBD1	ASSYIDRAQETQY
TRBV6-5	TRBD1	ASRTGGTGRT
TRBV10-3	-	AVISSFPIYEQY
TRBV5-4	-	ASSPGLPNNGQF
TRBV5-1	-	ASSDYTGNTGELF
TRBV5-1	-	ASSLGTANTEAF
TRBV6-1	-	ASSEDGGGYGYT
TRBV7-9	-	ASSLAVTQANEKLF
TRBV7-2	-	ASSLGGGAGTHTQY
TRBV7-9	TRBD1	ASSPRGGSQTDTQY